The 31 T cell receptor beta chains below all came from one sample that was sequenced in a study of T cells in Graves' hyperthyroidism and ophthalmopathy. RNA transcripts served as the template for amplifying TCR beta CDR3 regions. The primer set for the first-round RT-PCR of the TCR CDR3 was HTBI. TCRdb used MiXCR to reprocess the multiplex PCR reads, holding one entry per CDR3 protein. This sample has 350,000 to 400,000 distinct CDR3 sequences, with about 18% found just once. Sequencing was done on a sample of blood. These receptors were collected from a man aged 18 to 35 with Graves' ophthalmopathy.

The chain has TRBV25-1 and TRBJ1-6; 7 bases fit TRBD1. The CDR3 extends over 13 amino acids. The germline V gene has CDR1 MGHDK and CDR2 SYGVNS. The V and J ends lost 8 bases and 9 bases, in that order; junction bases with no gene match: 7. The CDR3 spells CASQTGVGSPLHF. The CDR3 nucleotides read TGTGCCAGCCAAACAGGGGTCGGTTCACCCCTCCACTTT.

There are a few counts of this clonotype. This chain uses TRBV6-1 with TRBJ1-1; D gene uncertain. The length of the CDR3 is 14 residues. CDR1 is MNHNS, CDR2 SASEGT, per germline. The germline V and J ends were trimmed by 6 bases and 0 bases, with 11 bases remaining between them. The CDR3 DNA is TGTGCCAGCAGCCAACAGAGGCTGAACACTGAAGCTTTCTTT. Translation gives CASSQQRLNTEAFF.

This clonotype was seen repeatedly, ten times or more. This chain connects TRBV10-1 to TRBJ2-7; tentatively, D is TRBD1 (5 bases). CDR1 is WNHNN, CDR2 SYGVQD, per germline (reference sequence). The CDR3 covers 11 residues. Trimming took off 3 bases at V and 7 bases at J, with 7 bases between the two ends. The CDR3 DNA is TGCGCCAGCAGTGAAAACAGGGAGCAGTACTTC. Amino acids: CASSENREQYF.

Ten or more counts support this clonotype. The rearrangement uses TRBV10-1 and TRBJ1-1; D ambiguous. This CDR3 has 9 residues. Germline CDR1 is WNHNN and CDR2 is SYGVQD (reference sequence). V was clipped by 10 bases and J by 9 bases, with 9 bases between them. The CDR3 bases are TGCGCCATGGACCATAAAGCTTTCTTT. It specifies CAMDHKAFF.

This clonotype was observed many times. The chain employs TRBV20-1 and TRBJ2-1; D is perhaps TRBD1 (5 bases). V was cut by 2 bases and J by 8 bases, with 16 bases left in between. CDR3 length equals 14 residues. CDR1 and CDR2 (germline): DFQATT, SNEGSKA (reference sequence). CDR3 nucleotide sequence: TGCAGTGCTAGAAGGGGTTCCCCCGAGTATGAGCAGTTCTTC. It translates to CSARRGSPEYEQFF.

This clonotype was seen only a few times. V and J are TRBV9 and TRBJ1-2; D unclear. This CDR3 is 14 amino acids long. Germline V lookup: CDR1 SGDLS, CDR2 YYNGEE. V was pared by 0 bases and J by 1 base, with 7 bases between. The CDR3 reads CASSVDNLNYGYTF. CDR3 bases: TGTGCCAGCAGCGTAGACAATCTTAACTATGGCTACACCTTC.

This clonotype was seen many times. This chain connects TRBV28 to TRBJ1-1; D is perhaps TRBD1 (5 bases). This CDR3 region has 14 residues. The V gene lost 3 bases and the J gene lost 4 bases, with 12 bases spanning the gap. Germline V gene data show CDR1 as MDHEN and CDR2 as SYDVKM. DNA of the CDR3: TGTGCCAGCAGTTTCGGGGGTGTGGCCACTGAAGCTTTCTTT. This translates into CASSFGGVATEAFF.

The sample holds many counts of this clonotype. The rearrangement links TRBV20-1 to TRBJ2-1; D remains unclear. The CDR3 has 14 residues. The germline V gene has CDR1 DFQATT and CDR2 SNEGSKA (reference sequence). V dropped 7 bases and J dropped 2 bases, with 15 bases sitting between them. The CDR3 sequence is CSVEDTAPYNEQFF. DNA for the CDR3: TGCAGTGTTGAAGACACGGCCCCCTACAATGAGCAGTTCTTC.

V and J are TRBV25-1 and TRBJ1-1; TRBD1 aligns across 8 bases. The J segment lost 3 bases and the V segment lost 5 bases, leaving 8 bases of the junction unmatched. The V gene's germline CDR1 is MGHDK and CDR2 SYGVNS. This CDR3 has 15 residues. CDR3 loop: CASSNYRGGDTEAFF. The CDR3 DNA reads TGTGCCAGCAGTAACTACAGGGGGGGGGACACTGAAGCTTTCTTT.

This clonotype was recorded many times. The chain links TRBV7-6 to TRBJ2-5; D possibly corresponds to TRBD2 (5 bases). This CDR3 region has 14 residues. Germline assignment: CDR1 SGHVS and CDR2 FNYEAQ. V lost 5 bases and J lost 4, with 14 bases in between. The CDR3 region has the DNA TGTGCCAGCAGCATTGGACTGATGCCAGAGACCCAGTACTTC. This gives the protein CASSIGLMPETQYF.

This clonotype was picked up a small number of times. The chain uses TRBV25-1 and TRBJ2-1; D is unclear. CDR1 is MGHDK and CDR2 is SYGVNS in the germline V gene. The CDR3 has 13 amino acids. The V gene lost 4 bases and the J gene lost 5 bases, with 9 bases spanning the gap. The CDR3: CASSGIRDNEQFF. CDR3 DNA sequence: TGTGCCAGCAGTGGTATACGGGACAATGAGCAGTTCTTC. The entire variable domain, with the rest obtained from reference TRBV25-1 and TRBJ2-1, is as follows: EADIYQTPRYLVIGTGKKITLECSQTMGHDKMYWYQQDPGMELHLIHYSYGVNSTEKGDLSSESTVSRIRTEHFPLTLESARPSHTSQYLCASSGIRDNEQFFGPGTRLTVL.

The genes are TRBV14 and TRBJ1-3; D is uncertain. The germline V gene has CDR1 SGHDN and CDR2 FVKESK. The CDR3 length is 15 residues. Between the trimmed V and J ends, which lost 1 base and 4 bases, there was a span of 11 bases. In DNA form, the CDR3 reads TGTGCCAGCAGCCAAGTTCTGGGTCCCGGAAACACCATATATTTT. Translation: CASSQVLGPGNTIYF.

In this sample, this clonotype turned up a few times. This chain links TRBV10-2 with TRBJ2-4; D is perhaps TRBD1 or TRBD2 (5 bases each). The germline V gene has CDR1 WSHSY and CDR2 SAAADI. The CDR3 has 15 amino acids. Trimming removed 8 bases at V and 8 bases at J, with 22 bases between. The CDR3 loop is CASREGVAIGDIQYF. In DNA form, the CDR3 reads TGCGCCAGCCGAGAAGGGGTAGCGATCGGAGACATTCAGTACTTC.

Many counts were recorded for this clonotype. V and J are TRBV12-3 or TRBV12-4 and TRBJ2-7; a possible D gene is TRBD1 (5 bases). The CDR3 has 16 residues. Trimming stripped 3 bases from V and 3 bases from J, with 18 bases between. CDR3 nucleotide sequence: TGTGCCAGCAGTTTGGGTGGACCGATAGGGGTCTACGAGCAGTACTTC. Protein product: CASSLGGPIGVYEQYF.

In this sample, this clonotype turned up once. This chain uses TRBV9 with TRBJ2-1; the D gene is possibly TRBD1 (6 bases). Germline loops: CDR1 SGDLS, CDR2 YYNGEE. V was clipped by 2 bases and J by 8 bases, with 14 bases between them. CDR3 length: 14 residues. The CDR3 loop reads CASSVRPGVDEQFF. The CDR3 nucleotides are TGTGCCAGCAGCGTCCGGCCAGGGGTCGATGAGCAGTTCTTC.

This clonotype has at least ten counts. This rearrangement joins TRBV20-1 to TRBJ2-3, with TRBD1 identical over 11 bases. With V trimmed by 3 bases and J by 2 bases, 4 bases remained unmatched. The CDR3 loop spans 15 amino acids. Germline V gene sequence: CDR1 DFQATT, CDR2 SNEGSKA (reference sequence). CDR3 in DNA: TGCAGTGCTAGGATGGGACAGGGGGACACAGATACGCAGTATTTT. Protein sequence: CSARMGQGDTDTQYF.

This clonotype was counted many times. The V gene is TRBV12-3 or TRBV12-4, the J gene TRBJ2-3; 10 positions match TRBD2. With V trimmed by 3 bases and J by 0 bases, 0 bases remained unmatched. The CDR3 is made up of 15 amino acids. The CDR3 is CASSLTSGSTDTQYF. CDR3 nucleotides: TGTGCCAGCAGTTTGACTAGCGGGAGCACAGATACGCAGTATTTT.

This clonotype was seen only a few times. The chain has TRBV7-8 and TRBJ2-1; the match to TRBD2 covers 7 bases. Per germline, CDR1 SGHVS and CDR2 FQNEAQ. The CDR3 length is 14 residues. Germline trimming cut 8 bases from V and 1 base from J; bases unmatched to any gene: 5. The CDR3 DNA reads as TGTGCCAGCTTCCGGGACTATTCCTACAATGAGCAGTTCTTC. It yields the protein CASFRDYSYNEQFF.

The chain links TRBV7-3 to TRBJ2-1; 7 positions agree with TRBD2. CDR3 length equals 15 residues. From germline, CDR1 is SGHTA and CDR2 FQGTGA. Trimming took 2 bases from V and 2 from J; bases not matched to a gene: 3. The CDR3 loop reads CASSLYGTTYNEQFF. CDR3 in DNA: TGTGCCAGCAGCTTATACGGGACTACCTACAATGAGCAGTTCTTC.

This clonotype was detected a few times. V usage is TRBV7-9 and J usage is TRBJ1-4; tentative D call: TRBD1 (5 bases). Germline assignment: CDR1 SEHNR and CDR2 FQNEAQ (reference sequence). The CDR3 contains 16 residues. V was pared by 4 bases and J by 3 bases, with 15 bases between. CDR3 protein: CASSSSWGRPNEKLFF. For the CDR3, the DNA is TGTGCCAGCAGCTCCTCTTGGGGACGGCCTAATGAAAAACTGTTTTTT.

The sample holds many counts of this clonotype. The chain links TRBV9 to TRBJ2-5; 8 bases are shared with TRBD1. This CDR3 spans 14 amino acids. Unmatched junction bases numbered 6, after V lost 3 bases and J lost 5 bases. Germline assignment: CDR1 SGDLS and CDR2 YYNGEE. CDR3 in amino acids: CASSARTGTETQYF. The DNA for the CDR3 is TGTGCCAGCAGCGCCCGGACAGGGACGGAGACCCAGTACTTC. The full variable domain, completed using reference TRBV9 and TRBJ2-5, is DSGVTQTPKHLITATGQRVTLRCSPRSGDLSVYWYQQSLDQGLQFLIQYYNGEERAKGNILERFSAQQFPDLHSELNLSSLELGDSALYFCASSARTGTETQYFGPGTRLLVL.

This clonotype has ten or more counts. The gene calls are TRBV7-9 and TRBJ2-7; D is perhaps TRBD2 (6 bases). This CDR3 region has 15 residues. Germline assignment: CDR1 SEHNR and CDR2 FQNEAQ (reference sequence). V lost 5 bases and J lost 2, with 16 bases in between. CDR3 protein: CASSPRDGRTYEQYF. CDR3 nucleotides: TGTGCCAGCAGCCCCCGGGACGGGAGAACCTACGAGCAGTACTTC.

The gene calls are TRBV5-1 and TRBJ2-1; 7 nucleotides line up with TRBD2. Germline V lookup: CDR1 SGHRS, CDR2 YFSETQ. V lost 0 bases and J lost 3; bases outside the gene matches: 9. The CDR3 length is 17 residues. CDR3 sequence (DNA): TGCGCCAGCAGCTTGGCCGGGGCGGGGGTGCTCTACAATGAGCAGTTCTTC. Translated, it gives CASSLAGAGVLYNEQFF. The complete variable domain, with remaining parts taken from reference TRBV5-1 and TRBJ2-1, reads KAGVTQTPRYLIKTRGQQVTLSCSPISGHRSVSWYQQTPGQGLQFLFEYFSETQRNKGNFPGRFSGRQFSNSRSEMNVSTLELGDSALYLCASSLAGAGVLYNEQFFGPGTRLTVL.

The CDR3 DNA reads TGCGCCAGCAGCTCCACCCTAGCGGGGGGGGCAAACCAAGAGACCCAGTACTTC. Its translation is CASSSTLAGGANQETQYF. The J gene is TRBJ2-5, the V gene TRBV5-1, with 12 bases aligning to TRBD2. The CDR3 runs to 18 residues. CDR1 and CDR2 from the germline V gene are SGHRS and YFSETQ. J lost 0 bases, V lost 3 bases, and 9 bases had no gene match.

The chain recombines TRBV5-6 with TRBJ2-3; D uncertain. The CDR3 runs to 15 residues. Per the germline V gene, CDR1 is SGHDT and CDR2 is YYEEEE. Trimming pared 0 bases from V and 5 bases from J, leaving 13 bases between. The CDR3 nucleotides are TGTGCCAGCAGCTTGGGTCCGACGGAAGGAGATACGCAGTATTTT. Protein product: CASSLGPTEGDTQYF.

The DNA of the CDR3 is TGCAGTGCTAGAGACAGGGGCACGAACACCGGGGAGCTGTTTTTT. It translates to CSARDRGTNTGELFF. The V and J genes are TRBV20-1 and TRBJ2-2; perhaps TRBD1 as D (6 bases). Trimming pared 0 bases from V and 0 bases from J, leaving 8 bases between. Germline lookup yields CDR1 DFQATT and CDR2 SNEGSKA (reference sequence). CDR3 length: 15 amino acids.

This clonotype was counted at least ten times. This chain connects TRBV18 to TRBJ1-1; D might be TRBD1 (5 bases). Germline V CDR1 and CDR2: KGHSH, LQKENI. Trimming pared 2 bases from V and 4 bases from J, leaving 14 bases between. The CDR3 is made up of 15 amino acids. This CDR3 reads CASSPLRGEGTEAFF. The CDR3 DNA reads as TGTGCCAGCTCACCATTACGGGGGGAGGGCACTGAAGCTTTCTTT.

At least ten counts were recorded for this clonotype. Here the CDR3 DNA reads TGTGCCAGCCAACGGGGGGCCCACGGCAATGAGCAGTTCTTC. Translated, it gives CASQRGAHGNEQFF. V gene TRBV6-1 combines with J gene TRBJ2-1; TRBD2 is a possible D gene (7 bases). The CDR3 is 14 residues long. CDR1 is MNHNS and CDR2 is SASEGT in the germline V gene. The V gene lost 8 bases and the J gene lost 6 bases, with 17 bases spanning the gap.

The chain uses TRBV5-1 and TRBJ2-1; D is ambiguous. Germline V gene sequence: CDR1 SGHRS, CDR2 YFSETQ. Deletions cut 1 base from V and 8 bases from J, with 10 bases between. This CDR3 is built from 13 residues. CDR3 region: CASSLKGTDEQFF. CDR3 nucleotides: TGCGCCAGCAGCTTGAAGGGTACCGATGAGCAGTTCTTC.

This clonotype came up many times. This rearrangement joins TRBV12-3 or TRBV12-4 to TRBJ1-1, with 12 bases aligning to TRBD1. Losses at the gene ends were 3 bases for V and 4 bases for J; bases not matched to a gene: 3. The CDR3 spans 15 residues. The CDR3 bases are TGTGCCAGCAGTTTCCGGGACAGGGGGCCCACTGAAGCTTTCTTT. As protein: CASSFRDRGPTEAFF.

There are a few counts of this clonotype. The CDR3 nucleotides are TGCGCCAGCAGCGATCCTGGACGGATCTACGAGCAGTACTTC. Its translation: CASSDPGRIYEQYF. The rearrangement links TRBV4-1 to TRBJ2-7; no clear D gene. Looked up from germline, CDR1 is MGHRA and CDR2 is YSYEKL. Deletions cut 5 bases from V and 3 bases from J, with 14 bases between. The CDR3 sequence is 14 residues long.